These 21 T cell receptor beta chains came from one sample sequenced in a study of T cells in localized non-small cell lung cancer. Clones were sequenced by immunoSEQ multiplex PCR, and TCRdb holds only the in-frame ones, with some missing. Among 550 to 700 clones listed, approximately 37% were seen once. The specimen was lung tumor tissue, collected before any cancer treatment. The receptors come from an older female donor with stage I lung adenocarcinoma.

This clone was recorded a few times. The chain couples TRBV6-8 to TRBJ2-1, with TRBD2 identical over 11 bases. J gave up 7 bases and V 0 bases, and 8 bases lay outside the gene matches. The germline V gene encodes CDR1 MNHGY and CDR2 SAAAGT. The CDR3 consists of 17 residues. This CDR3 is CASSYSKLAGVVNEQFF. The CDR3 region has the DNA TGTGCCAGCAGTTACTCAAAACTAGCGGGAGTTGTAAATGAGCAGTTCTTC.

V usage is TRBV28 and J usage is TRBJ2-5; the D gene is possibly TRBD1 (7 bases). Germline CDR1 and CDR2: MDHEN and SYDVKM. The CDR3 length is 15 residues. V was trimmed by 5 bases and J by 2 bases, leaving 15 bases between them. The DNA for the CDR3 is TGTGCCAGCAGTCCAGGGGGGATTCAGCAAGAGACCCAGTACTTC. Amino acids: CASSPGGIQQETQYF. Complete variable domain (other parts from reference TRBV28 and TRBJ2-5): DVKVTQSSRYLVKRTGEKVFLECVQDMDHENMFWYRQDPGLGLRLIYFSYDVKMKEKGDIPEGYSVSREKKERFSLILESASTNQTSMYLCASSPGGIQQETQYFGPGTRLLVL.

The V call is TRBV29-1, the J call TRBJ2-5; TRBD1 matches 8 bases. Germline lookup yields CDR1 SQVTM and CDR2 ANQGSEA. The CDR3 has 13 amino acids. V trimming: 6 bases; J trimming: 5 bases; junction bases outside the gene matches: 8. CDR3 nucleotides: TGCAGCGTCTTCAGGACAGGGTACGAGACCCAGTACTTC. This sequence encodes CSVFRTGYETQYF.

This clone was seen only a few times. The chain has TRBV6-8 and TRBJ2-6; D is undetermined. Germline values: CDR1 MNHGY, CDR2 SAAAGT. There are 15 residues in the CDR3. V was pared by 2 bases and J by 0 bases, with 5 bases between. The DNA for the CDR3 is TGTGCCAGCAGTTACACGAGCTCTGGGGCCAACGTCCTGACTTTC. This gives the protein CASSYTSSGANVLTF.

The chain employs TRBV7-6 and TRBJ2-3; 7 nucleotides match TRBD2. The CDR3 spans 15 residues. Trimming at V came to 3 bases and at J to 3 bases, leaving 6 bases not matched to a gene. CDR1 is SGHVS and CDR2 is FNYEAQ in the germline V gene. The CDR3 DNA follows: TGTGCCAGCAGCTTTGGAGCGGGAAGAACAGATACGCAGTATTTT. Protein: CASSFGAGRTDTQYF.

The gene calls are TRBV6-8 and TRBJ1-1; D remains unclear. The CDR3 totals 15 residues. Germline-derived CDR1 and CDR2 are MNHGY and SAAAGT. V was pared by 7 bases and J by 0 bases, with 15 bases between. The CDR3 DNA reads TGTGCCAGCATAGTAGAGGGATTTTTGAACACTGAAGCTTTCTTT. This translates into CASIVEGFLNTEAFF.

This clone was detected a few times. The chain has TRBV11-3 and TRBJ2-5; 11 bases align to TRBD2. The CDR3 length is 15 residues. The germline CDR1 and CDR2 sequences are SGHNT and YENEEA. V shed 6 bases and J 4 bases; nucleotides not matched to a gene: 7. CDR3 sequence: CASSSSGRPGETQYF. DNA for the CDR3: TGTGCCAGCAGTTCTAGCGGGAGGCCGGGAGAGACCCAGTACTTC.

The chain recombines TRBV28 with TRBJ2-5, with 9 bases fitting TRBD1. CDR1 is MDHEN, CDR2 SYDVKM, per germline. The trim removed 6 bases at V and 2 bases at J, leaving 7 bases unmatched. The CDR3 contains 15 residues. The CDR3 region is CASSLGQGQQETQYF. The CDR3 bases are TGTGCCAGCAGCCTCGGACAGGGGCAACAAGAGACCCAGTACTTC.

This chain links TRBV15 with TRBJ2-2; possible D gene TRBD2, 5 bases. Looked up from germline, CDR1 is LNHNV and CDR2 is YYDKDF (reference sequence). The CDR3 has 15 residues. Trimming pared 6 bases from V and 3 bases from J, leaving 14 bases between. The CDR3 DNA follows: TGTGCCACCAGTCCCCGGGCTAGCCACACCGGGGAGCTGTTTTTT. It is translated as CATSPRASHTGELFF. Full variable domain (outside the CDR3, taken from reference TRBV15 and TRBJ2-2): DAMVIQNPRYQVTQFGKPVTLSCSQTLNHNVMYWYQQKSSQAPKLLFHYYDKDFNNEADTPDNFQSRRPNTSFCFLDIRSPGLGDTAMYLCATSPRASHTGELFFGEGSRLTVL.

The chain carries TRBV9 and TRBJ2-3; a weak D match, TRBD1 (6 bases). The germline gives CDR1 SGDLS, CDR2 YYNGEE. There are 13 residues in the CDR3. V was cut by 5 bases and J by 11 bases, with 18 bases left in between. The CDR3 DNA is TGTGCCAGCAGTGATCCGGACAGCACAAAGCAGTATTTT. Translated, it gives CASSDPDSTKQYF.

This clone was found a few times. The chain recombines TRBV6-8 with TRBJ1-6, with 7 bases identical to TRBD1. V shed 8 bases, J shed 8 bases, and the junction held 3 bases outside the gene matches. Germline-derived CDR1 and CDR2 are MNHGY and SAAAGT. This CDR3 contains 12 residues. This CDR3 is CASFGQDSPLHF. For the CDR3, the DNA is TGTGCCAGCTTTGGACAGGATTCACCCCTCCACTTT.

The chain employs TRBV6-8 and TRBJ2-6; 8 bases map to TRBD1. Germline V gene lookup returns CDR1 MNHGY and CDR2 SAAAGT. CDR3 length: 19 amino acids. V was clipped by 8 bases and J by 0 bases; unmatched bases: 15. The CDR3 is CASVRDRLTLSSGANVLTF. The DNA of the CDR3 is TGTGCCAGCGTACGGGACAGGCTTACCCTCTCCTCTGGGGCCAACGTCCTGACTTTC.

This clone was counted only a few times. The rearrangement joins TRBV11-3 to TRBJ1-1, with 7 bases fitting TRBD1. Germline loops: CDR1 SGHNT, CDR2 YENEEA. J was trimmed by 0 bases and V by 4 bases; bases with no gene match: 2. This CDR3 region has 14 residues. CDR3 DNA: TGTGCCAGCAGCTGGGGACAGCTGAACACTGAAGCTTTCTTT. This encodes CASSWGQLNTEAFF.

This clone has just one count. The genes are TRBV4-1 and TRBJ1-4, with D possibly matching TRBD1 (5 bases). Germline V gene data show CDR1 as MGHRA and CDR2 as YSYEKL. The CDR3 has 14 residues. V lost 4 bases and J lost 4, with 10 bases in between. CDR3: CASSPGTYNEKLFF. The CDR3 DNA sequence: TGCGCCAGCAGCCCCGGGACTTATAATGAAAAACTGTTTTTT.

This clone was observed a few times. The J gene is TRBJ1-3, the V gene TRBV30; D not certain. V was clipped by 3 bases and J by 4 bases, with 7 bases between them. Germline-derived CDR1 and CDR2 are GTSNPN and SVGIG (reference sequence). The CDR3 contains 12 residues. As DNA, the CDR3 is TGTGCCTGGAGCCTGACAGGAAACACCATATATTTT. Protein: CAWSLTGNTIYF.

This CDR3 is CASSLGDGNYGYTF. The DNA of the CDR3 is TGTGCCAGCAGTTTGGGGGACGGTAACTATGGCTACACCTTC. J is TRBJ1-2 and V is TRBV28; D perhaps matches TRBD1 (5 bases). Germline CDR1 and CDR2: MDHEN and SYDVKM. The CDR3 has 14 residues. V lost 3 bases and J lost 1, with 9 bases in between.

In its sample, this clone was seen a few times. The J gene is TRBJ1-1, the V gene TRBV11-3; D might be TRBD1 (5 bases). Trimming took 3 bases from V and 0 from J, leaving 11 bases between them. Germline-derived CDR1 and CDR2 are SGHNT and YENEEA. There are 15 residues in the CDR3. Here the CDR3 DNA reads TGTGCCAGCAGCTTGGTGGGACGGCTGAACACTGAAGCTTTCTTT. Translated: CASSLVGRLNTEAFF.

The chain carries TRBV9 and TRBJ1-2, with a possible D match to TRBD1 (5 bases). Germline V gene lookup returns CDR1 SGDLS and CDR2 YYNGEE. The CDR3 is 14 residues long. V shed 4 bases and J shed 3 bases, with 13 bases lying between them. The CDR3 sequence is CASSPWQGDYGYTF. CDR3 nucleotide sequence: TGTGCCAGCAGCCCCTGGCAGGGCGACTATGGCTACACCTTC. Full variable domain (remainder filled in from reference TRBV9 and TRBJ1-2): DSGVTQTPKHLITATGQRVTLRCSPRSGDLSVYWYQQSLDQGLQFLIQYYNGEERAKGNILERFSAQQFPDLHSELNLSSLELGDSALYFCASSPWQGDYGYTFGSGTRLTVV.

There are a few counts of this clone. V and J are TRBV9 and TRBJ2-3; 9 nucleotides align to TRBD2. Germline lookup yields CDR1 SGDLS and CDR2 YYNGEE. J lost 4 bases, V lost 0 bases, and 6 bases had no gene match. The CDR3 runs 16 residues. The CDR3, as DNA: TGTGCCAGCAGCGTAGGGGCGGGAGGGCCAGCAGATACGCAGTATTTT. As protein: CASSVGAGGPADTQYF.

The V and J genes are TRBV6-1 and TRBJ2-7; 10 positions agree with TRBD1. Germline CDR1 is MNHNS and CDR2 is SASEGT. J gave up 1 base and V 1 base, and 7 bases lay outside the gene matches. CDR3 length: 17 residues. The CDR3 region is CASSEVRGQGRSYEQYF. The CDR3 nucleotides read TGTGCCAGCAGTGAAGTTCGGGGACAGGGGCGATCCTACGAGCAGTACTTC.

V and J are TRBV19 and TRBJ1-5, with 8 bases aligning to TRBD1. With V trimmed by 10 bases and J by 4 bases, 9 bases remained unmatched. This CDR3 spans 14 amino acids. Germline V CDR1 and CDR2: LNHDA, SQIVND (reference sequence). The CDR3 protein is CATLSGQGNQPQHF. CDR3 coding DNA: TGTGCCACCCTCTCCGGACAGGGTAATCAGCCCCAGCATTTT.